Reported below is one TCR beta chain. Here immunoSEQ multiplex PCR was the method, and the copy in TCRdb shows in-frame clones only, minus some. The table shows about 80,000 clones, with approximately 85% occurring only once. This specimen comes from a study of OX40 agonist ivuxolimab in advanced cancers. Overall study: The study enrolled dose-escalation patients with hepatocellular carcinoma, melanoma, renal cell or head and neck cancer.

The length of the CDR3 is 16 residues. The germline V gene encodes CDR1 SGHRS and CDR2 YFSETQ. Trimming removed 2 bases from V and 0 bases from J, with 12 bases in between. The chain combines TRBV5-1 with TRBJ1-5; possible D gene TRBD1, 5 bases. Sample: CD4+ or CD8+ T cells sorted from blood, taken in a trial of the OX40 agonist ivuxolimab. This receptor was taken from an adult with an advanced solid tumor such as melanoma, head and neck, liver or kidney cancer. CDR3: CASSLNGADSNQPQHF. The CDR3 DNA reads TGCGCCAGCAGCTTAAACGGGGCCGATAGCAATCAGCCCCAGCATTTT. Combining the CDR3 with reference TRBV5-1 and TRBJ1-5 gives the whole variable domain KAGVTQTPRYLIKTRGQQVTLSCSPISGHRSVSWYQQTPGQGLQFLFEYFSETQRNKGNFPGRFSGRQFSNSRSEMNVSTLELGDSALYLCASSLNGADSNQPQHFGDGTRLSIL.